The clone carrying this TCR beta chain has at least ten counts. What it binds is not known. Clinical Activity Scores of at least 3, NOSPECS grades of at least 4 and durations under 3 months characterized ophthalmopathy patients. The data stem from a study of T cells in Graves' hyperthyroidism and ophthalmopathy. Findings and caveats of the study: Researchers found most expanded thyroid clonotypes above 0.001 in blood as well.

Amplification of TCR beta CDR3 regions used RNA as the template. The HTBI primer set served for first-round RT-PCR of the TCR CDR3. TCRdb ran MiXCR on the multiplex PCR reads and lists one entry per CDR3 protein. The sample shows some 650,000 distinct CDR3 sequences, 15% to 20% of them seen only once. Input material: blood. The sequence came from a woman aged 40 to 50 with Graves' ophthalmopathy.

In DNA form, the CDR3 reads TGTGCCAGCAGTACTCGCTCCGCAACTAGCAATCAGCCCCAGCATTTT. It is translated as CASSTRSATSNQPQHF. The V call is TRBV27, the J call TRBJ1-5; D call uncertain. The length of the CDR3 is 16 residues. Germline assignment: CDR1 MNHEY and CDR2 SMNVEV (reference sequence). V lost 5 bases, J lost 0 bases, and 14 bases lay in between.